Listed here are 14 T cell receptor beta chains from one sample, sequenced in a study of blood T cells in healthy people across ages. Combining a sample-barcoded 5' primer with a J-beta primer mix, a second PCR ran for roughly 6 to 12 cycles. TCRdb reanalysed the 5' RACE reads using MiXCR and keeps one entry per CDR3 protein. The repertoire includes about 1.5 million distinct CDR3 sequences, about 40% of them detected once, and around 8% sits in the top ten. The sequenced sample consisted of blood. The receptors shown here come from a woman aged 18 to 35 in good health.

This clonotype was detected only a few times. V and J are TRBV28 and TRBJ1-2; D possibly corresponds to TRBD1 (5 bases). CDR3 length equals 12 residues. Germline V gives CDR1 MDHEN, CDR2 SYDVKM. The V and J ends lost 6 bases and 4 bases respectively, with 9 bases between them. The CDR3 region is CASRPGTYGYTF. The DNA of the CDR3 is TGTGCCAGCAGACCGGGGACCTATGGCTACACCTTC.

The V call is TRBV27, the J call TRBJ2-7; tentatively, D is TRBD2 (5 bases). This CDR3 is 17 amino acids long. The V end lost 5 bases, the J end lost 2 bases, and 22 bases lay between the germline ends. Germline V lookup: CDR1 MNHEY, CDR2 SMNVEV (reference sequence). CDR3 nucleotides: TGTGCCAGCAGTCCTATAAAGGGTAAAGGGAGCCCCTACGAGCAGTACTTC. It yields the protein CASSPIKGKGSPYEQYF.

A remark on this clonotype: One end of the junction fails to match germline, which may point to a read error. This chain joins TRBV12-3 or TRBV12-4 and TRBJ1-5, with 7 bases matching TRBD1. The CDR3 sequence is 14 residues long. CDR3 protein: CASRGQLSNRPQHF. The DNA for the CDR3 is TGTGCCAGCAGGGGACAGCTTAGCAATCGGCCCCAGCATTTT.

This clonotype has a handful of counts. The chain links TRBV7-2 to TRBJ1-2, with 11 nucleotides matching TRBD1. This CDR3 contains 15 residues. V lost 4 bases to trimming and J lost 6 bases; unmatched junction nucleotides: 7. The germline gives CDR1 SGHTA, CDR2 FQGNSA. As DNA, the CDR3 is TGTGCCAGCAGCTCATTCCGGACAGGGGGCCATGGCTACACCTTC. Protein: CASSSFRTGGHGYTF.

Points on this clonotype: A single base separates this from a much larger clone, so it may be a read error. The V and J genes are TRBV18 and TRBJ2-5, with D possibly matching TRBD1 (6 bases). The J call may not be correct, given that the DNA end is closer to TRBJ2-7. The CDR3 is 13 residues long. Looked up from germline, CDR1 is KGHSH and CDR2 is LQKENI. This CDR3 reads CASSETGSHEQYF. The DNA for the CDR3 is TGTGCCAGCTCCGAGACAGGAAGCCACGAGCAGTACTTC.

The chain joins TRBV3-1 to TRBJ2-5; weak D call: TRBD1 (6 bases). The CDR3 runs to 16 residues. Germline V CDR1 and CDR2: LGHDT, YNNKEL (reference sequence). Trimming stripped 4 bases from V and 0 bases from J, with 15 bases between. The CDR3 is CASSPRDMPYQETQYF. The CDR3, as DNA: TGTGCCAGCAGCCCTCGGGACATGCCGTACCAAGAGACCCAGTACTTC.

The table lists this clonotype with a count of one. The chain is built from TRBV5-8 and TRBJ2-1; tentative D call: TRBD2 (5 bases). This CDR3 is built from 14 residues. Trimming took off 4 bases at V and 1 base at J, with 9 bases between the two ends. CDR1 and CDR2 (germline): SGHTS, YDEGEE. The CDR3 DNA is TGTGCCAGCAGCCGGAGGTGGTCCTACAATGAGCAGTTCTTC. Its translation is CASSRRWSYNEQFF.

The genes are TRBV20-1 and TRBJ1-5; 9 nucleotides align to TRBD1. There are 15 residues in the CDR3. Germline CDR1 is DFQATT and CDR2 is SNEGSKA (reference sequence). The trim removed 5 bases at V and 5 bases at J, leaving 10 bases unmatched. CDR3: CSASAPGQGHQPQHF. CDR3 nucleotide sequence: TGCAGTGCTTCGGCCCCGGGACAGGGTCATCAGCCCCAGCATTTT.

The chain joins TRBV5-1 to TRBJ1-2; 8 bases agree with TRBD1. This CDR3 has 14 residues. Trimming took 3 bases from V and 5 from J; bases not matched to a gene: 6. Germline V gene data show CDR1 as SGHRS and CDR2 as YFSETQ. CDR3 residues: CASSSGQGQYGYTF. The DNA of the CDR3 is TGCGCCAGCAGCTCTGGACAGGGCCAATATGGCTACACCTTC.

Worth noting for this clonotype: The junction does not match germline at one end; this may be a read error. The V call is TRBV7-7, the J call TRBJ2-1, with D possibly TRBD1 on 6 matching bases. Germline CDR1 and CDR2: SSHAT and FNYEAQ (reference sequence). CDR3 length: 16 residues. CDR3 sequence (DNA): TGTACCAGCAGCTTAGACCCGCAGGGGCCCTACAATGAGCAGTTCTTC. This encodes CTSSLDPQGPYNEQFF.

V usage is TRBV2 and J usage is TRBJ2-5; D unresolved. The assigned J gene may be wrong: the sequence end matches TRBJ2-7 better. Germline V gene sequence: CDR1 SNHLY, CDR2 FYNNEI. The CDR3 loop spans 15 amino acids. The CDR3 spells CASSGKGPKTYEQYF. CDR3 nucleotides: TGTGCCAGCAGTGGAAAAGGACCGAAAACCTACGAGCAGTACTTC.

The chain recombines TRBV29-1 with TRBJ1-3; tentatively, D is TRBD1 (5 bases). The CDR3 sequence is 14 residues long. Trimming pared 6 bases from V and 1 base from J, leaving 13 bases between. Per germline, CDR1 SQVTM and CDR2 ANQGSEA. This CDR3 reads CSVSSGGSGNTIYF. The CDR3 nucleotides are TGCAGCGTCTCCAGTGGGGGTTCTGGAAACACCATATATTTT. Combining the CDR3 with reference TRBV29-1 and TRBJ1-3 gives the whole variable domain SAVISQKPSRDICQRGTSLTIQCQVDSQVTMMFWYRQQPGQSLTLIATANQGSEATYESGFVIDKFPISRPNLTFSTLTVSNMSPEDSSIYLCSVSSGGSGNTIYFGEGSWLTVV.

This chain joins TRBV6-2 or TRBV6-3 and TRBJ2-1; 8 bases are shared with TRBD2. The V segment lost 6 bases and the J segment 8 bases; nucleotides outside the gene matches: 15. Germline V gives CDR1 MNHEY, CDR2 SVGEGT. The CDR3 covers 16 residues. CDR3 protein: CASRPSPSGRLDEQFF. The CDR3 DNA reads TGTGCCAGCAGACCCTCCCCCAGCGGGAGACTGGATGAGCAGTTCTTC.

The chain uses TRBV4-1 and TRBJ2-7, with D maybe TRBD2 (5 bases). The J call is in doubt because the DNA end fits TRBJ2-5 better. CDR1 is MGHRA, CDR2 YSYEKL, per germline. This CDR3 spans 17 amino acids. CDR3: CASSQDIFTGSGETQYF. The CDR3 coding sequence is TGCGCCAGCAGCCAAGATATTTTCACGGGGTCGGGGGAGACCCAGTACTTC.